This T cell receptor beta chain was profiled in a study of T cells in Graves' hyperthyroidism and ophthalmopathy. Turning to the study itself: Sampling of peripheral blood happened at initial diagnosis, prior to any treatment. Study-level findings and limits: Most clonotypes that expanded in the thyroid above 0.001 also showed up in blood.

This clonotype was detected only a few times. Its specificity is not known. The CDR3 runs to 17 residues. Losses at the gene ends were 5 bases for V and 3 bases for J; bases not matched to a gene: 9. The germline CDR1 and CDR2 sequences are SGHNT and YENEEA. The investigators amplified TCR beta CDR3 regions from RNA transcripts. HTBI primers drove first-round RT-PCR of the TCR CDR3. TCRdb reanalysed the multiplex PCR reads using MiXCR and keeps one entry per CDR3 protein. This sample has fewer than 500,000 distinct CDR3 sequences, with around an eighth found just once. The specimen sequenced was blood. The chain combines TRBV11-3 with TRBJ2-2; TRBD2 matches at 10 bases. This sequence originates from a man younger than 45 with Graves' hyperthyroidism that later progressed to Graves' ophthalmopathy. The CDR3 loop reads CASSPVAGGKHTGELFF. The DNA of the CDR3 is TGTGCCAGCAGCCCAGTAGCGGGGGGAAAACACACCGGGGAGCTGTTTTTT.